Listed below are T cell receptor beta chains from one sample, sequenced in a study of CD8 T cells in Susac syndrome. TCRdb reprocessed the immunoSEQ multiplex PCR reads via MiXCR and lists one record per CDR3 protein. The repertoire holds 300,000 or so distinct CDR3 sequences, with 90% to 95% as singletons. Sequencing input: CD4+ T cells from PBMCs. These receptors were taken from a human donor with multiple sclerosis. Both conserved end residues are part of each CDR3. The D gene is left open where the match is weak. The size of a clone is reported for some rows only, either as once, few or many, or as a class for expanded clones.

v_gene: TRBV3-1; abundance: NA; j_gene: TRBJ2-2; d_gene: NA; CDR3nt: TGTGCCAGCAGCCAAGATTTAACCACCGGGGAGCTGTTTTTT; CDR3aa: CASSQDLTTGELFF
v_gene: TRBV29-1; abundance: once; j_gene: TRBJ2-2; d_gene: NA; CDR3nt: TGCAGCGCAAAGAACACCGGGGAGCTGTTTTTT; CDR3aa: CSAKNTGELFF
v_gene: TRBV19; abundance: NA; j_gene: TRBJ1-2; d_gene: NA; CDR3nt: TGTGCCAGTAGACCCTCTCCCGAGGGGAGGGATGGCTACACCTTC; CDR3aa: CASRPSPEGRDGYTF
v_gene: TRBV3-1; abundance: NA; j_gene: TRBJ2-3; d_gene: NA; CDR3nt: TGTGCCAGCAGCCATGGGAGCAGAGATACGCAGTATTTT; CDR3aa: CASSHGSRDTQYF
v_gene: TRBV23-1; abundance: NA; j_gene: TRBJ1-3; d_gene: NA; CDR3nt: TGCGCCAGCAGTCCCTCCCCAAGGAGCTCTGGAAACACCATATATTTT; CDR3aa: CASSPSPRSSGNTIYF
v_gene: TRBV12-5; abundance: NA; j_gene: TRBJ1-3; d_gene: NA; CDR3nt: TGTGCTAGTGGTTTGGTATCAGGGAAGGGAAACACCATATATTTT; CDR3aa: CASGLVSGKGNTIYF
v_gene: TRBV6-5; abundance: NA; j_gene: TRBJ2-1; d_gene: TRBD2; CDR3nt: TGTGCCAGCACCGAGACTAGCGGGAGAAGTCCTGAGCAGTTCTTC; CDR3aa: CASTETSGRSPEQFF
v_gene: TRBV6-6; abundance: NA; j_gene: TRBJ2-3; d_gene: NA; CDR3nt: TGTGCCAGCAGCCCCTCTGGGGGTTTCACAGATACGCAGTATTTT; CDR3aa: CASSPSGGFTDTQYF
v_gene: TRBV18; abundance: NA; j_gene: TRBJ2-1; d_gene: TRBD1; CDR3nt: TGTGCCAGCTCACGACCGGACAGGGTAAGGTTCTTC; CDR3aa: CASSRPDRVRFF
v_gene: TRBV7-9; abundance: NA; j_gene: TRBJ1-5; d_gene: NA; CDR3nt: TGTGCCAGCAGCTCAGAACAACCGAATCAGCCCCAGCATTTT; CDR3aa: CASSSEQPNQPQHF
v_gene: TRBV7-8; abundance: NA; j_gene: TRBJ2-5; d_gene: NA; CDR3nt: TGTGCCAGCAGCTTAGGTACAGCGGTGGAGACCCAGTACTTC; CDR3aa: CASSLGTAVETQYF
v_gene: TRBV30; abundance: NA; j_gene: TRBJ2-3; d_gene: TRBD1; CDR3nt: TGTGCCTGGAGTGACGACAGGGTGGCAGATACGCAGTATTTT; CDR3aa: CAWSDDRVADTQYF
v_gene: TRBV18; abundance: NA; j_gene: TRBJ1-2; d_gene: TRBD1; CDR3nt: TGTGCCAGCTCACCACAGGTGGGCCTCCCCCGGGACAGAAACATGGAAGGCTACACCTTC; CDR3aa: CASSPQVGLPRDRNMEGYTF
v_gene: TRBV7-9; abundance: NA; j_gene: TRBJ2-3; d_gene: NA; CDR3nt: TGTGCCAGCAGCCCACAGACTCGCACAGATACGCAGTATTTT; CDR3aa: CASSPQTRTDTQYF
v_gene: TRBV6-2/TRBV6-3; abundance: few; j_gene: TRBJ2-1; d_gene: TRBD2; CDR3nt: TGTGCCAGCAGACCCGGGACTAGCGGCTACAATGAGCAGTTCTTC; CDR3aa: CASRPGTSGYNEQFF
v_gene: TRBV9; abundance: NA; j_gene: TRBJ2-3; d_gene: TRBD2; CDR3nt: TGTGCCAGCAGCGCCACTAGCGGGGGGGCTTATGGCACAGATACGCAGTATTTT; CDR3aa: CASSATSGGAYGTDTQYF
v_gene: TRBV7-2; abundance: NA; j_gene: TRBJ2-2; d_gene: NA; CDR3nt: TGTGCCAGCAGCTTAGCGCGAGAGACCGGGGAGCTGTTTTTT; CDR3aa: CASSLARETGELFF
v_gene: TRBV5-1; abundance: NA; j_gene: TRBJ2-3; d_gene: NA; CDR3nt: TGCGCCAGCTCCCTAATCGCAGATACGCAGTATTTT; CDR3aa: CASSLIADTQYF
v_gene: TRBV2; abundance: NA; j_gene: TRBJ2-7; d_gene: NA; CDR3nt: TGTGCCAGCAGTGAAAGGGGCGAGCAGTACTTC; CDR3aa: CASSERGEQYF
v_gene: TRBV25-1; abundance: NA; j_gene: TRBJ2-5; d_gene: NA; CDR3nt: TGTGCCAGCAGTGACCCCGGGCCCTGGGCGTGGGAGACCCAGTACTTC; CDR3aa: CASSDPGPWAWETQYF
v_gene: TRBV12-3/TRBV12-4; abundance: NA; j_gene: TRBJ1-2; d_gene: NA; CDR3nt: TGTGCCAGCGGGCCACCTAACTATGGCTACACCTTC; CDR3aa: CASGPPNYGYTF
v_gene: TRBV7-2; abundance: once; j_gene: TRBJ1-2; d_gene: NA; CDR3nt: TGTGCCAGCAGCTTCCCCCAGGATGGCTACACCTTC; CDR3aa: CASSFPQDGYTF
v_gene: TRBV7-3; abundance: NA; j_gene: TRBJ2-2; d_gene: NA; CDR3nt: TGTGCCAGCAGCTTAAATCTCATAGGGGCGAACACCGGGGAGCTGTTTTTT; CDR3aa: CASSLNLIGANTGELFF
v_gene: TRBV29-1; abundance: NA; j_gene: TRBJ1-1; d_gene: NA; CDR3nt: TGCAGCGTTGTCACCCTGGGCAGCACTGAAGCTTTCTTT; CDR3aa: CSVVTLGSTEAFF
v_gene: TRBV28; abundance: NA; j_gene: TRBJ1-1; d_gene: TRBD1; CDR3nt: TGTGCCAGCAGTTTAGGGGACAGGGGGCATAAAGCTTTCTTT; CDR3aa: CASSLGDRGHKAFF
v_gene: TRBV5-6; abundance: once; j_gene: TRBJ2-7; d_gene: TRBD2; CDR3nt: TGTGCCAGCAGCCCACTAGCGGGGGGACCCTACGAGCAGTACTTC; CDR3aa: CASSPLAGGPYEQYF
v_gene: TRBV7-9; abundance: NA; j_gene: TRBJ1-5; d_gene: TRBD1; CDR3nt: TGTGCCAGCAGCCCGGACAGGGGGGCTTTCTATAGCAATCAGCCCCAGCATTTT; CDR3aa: CASSPDRGAFYSNQPQHF
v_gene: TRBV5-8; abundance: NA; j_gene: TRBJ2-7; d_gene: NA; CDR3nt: TGTGCCAGCAGATCCCCAGGGGGGCGCGTCAGCTACGAGCAGTACTTC; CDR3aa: CASRSPGGRVSYEQYF
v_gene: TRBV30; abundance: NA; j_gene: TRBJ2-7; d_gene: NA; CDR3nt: TGTGCCTGGAGTGCGGATAGGGGTGGGTACGAGCAGTACTTC; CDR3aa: CAWSADRGGYEQYF
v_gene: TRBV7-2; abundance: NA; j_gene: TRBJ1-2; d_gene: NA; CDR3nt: TGTGCCAGCAGCTTAGCCGATAGCGGACCTAACTACACCTTC; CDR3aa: CASSLADSGPNYTF
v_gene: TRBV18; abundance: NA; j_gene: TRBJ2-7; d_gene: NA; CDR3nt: TGTGCCAGCTCGCCCGACAGGTACGAGCAGTACTTC; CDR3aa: CASSPDRYEQYF
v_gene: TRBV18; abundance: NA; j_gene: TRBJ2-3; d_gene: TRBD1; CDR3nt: TGTGCCAGCTCACCAGTCCAGGGGGGCACAGATACGCAGTATTTT; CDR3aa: CASSPVQGGTDTQYF
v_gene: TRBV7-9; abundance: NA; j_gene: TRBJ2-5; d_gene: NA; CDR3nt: TGTGCCAGCAGCTTACTCGGGGACCACCAAGAGACCCAGTACTTC; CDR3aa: CASSLLGDHQETQYF
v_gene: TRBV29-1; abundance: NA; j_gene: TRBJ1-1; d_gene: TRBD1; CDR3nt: TGCAGCGCCTCGGGACAGGCGAACACTGAAGCTTTCTTT; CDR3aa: CSASGQANTEAFF
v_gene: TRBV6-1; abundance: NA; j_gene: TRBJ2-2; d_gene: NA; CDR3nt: TGTGCCAGCAGTGACGGGGGGAACACCGGGGAGCTGTTTTTT; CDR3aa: CASSDGGNTGELFF
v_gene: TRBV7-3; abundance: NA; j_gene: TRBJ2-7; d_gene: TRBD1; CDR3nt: TGTGCCAGCAGCGAAGGTCTCCGGACAGGCGACGGGCTCTACGAGCAGTACTTC; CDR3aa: CASSEGLRTGDGLYEQYF
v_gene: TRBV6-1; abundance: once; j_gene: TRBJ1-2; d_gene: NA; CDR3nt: TGTGCCAGCAGTGACGGGTACTATGGCTACACCTTC; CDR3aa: CASSDGYYGYTF
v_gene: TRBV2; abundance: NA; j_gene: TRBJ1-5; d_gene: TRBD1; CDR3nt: TGTGCCAGCACCGAAACCTCCACAGGGGATCAGCCCCAGCATTTT; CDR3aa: CASTETSTGDQPQHF
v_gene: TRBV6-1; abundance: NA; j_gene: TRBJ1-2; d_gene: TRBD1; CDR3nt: TGTGCCAGCGCCCCAGACAGGGGCCCCTCCTATGGCTACACCTTC; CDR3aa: CASAPDRGPSYGYTF
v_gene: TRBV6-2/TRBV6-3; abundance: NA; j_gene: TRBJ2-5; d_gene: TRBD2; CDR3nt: TGTGCCAGCAGTTACGGGGCGACGGGAGGACCGACCCAGTACTTC; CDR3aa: CASSYGATGGPTQYF
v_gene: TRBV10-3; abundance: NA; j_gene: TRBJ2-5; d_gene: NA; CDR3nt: TGTGCCATCAGTGCGTATCAGGGGAGGCAAGAGACCCAGTACTTC; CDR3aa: CAISAYQGRQETQYF
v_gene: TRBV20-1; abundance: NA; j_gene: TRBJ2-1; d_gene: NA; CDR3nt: TGCAGTGCTAGAGATCACCAGGCAGGGGCCTACAATGAGCAGTTCTTC; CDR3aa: CSARDHQAGAYNEQFF
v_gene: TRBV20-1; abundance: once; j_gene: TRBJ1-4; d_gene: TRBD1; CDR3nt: TGCAGTGCTAGAGTGGACAGGGAGCACTCGAGCACTAATGAAAAACTGTTTTTT; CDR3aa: CSARVDREHSSTNEKLFF
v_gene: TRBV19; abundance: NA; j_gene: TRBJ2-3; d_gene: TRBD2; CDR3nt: TGTGCCACCGGACTAGCGGGAGTTGATACGCAGTATTTT; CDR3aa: CATGLAGVDTQYF
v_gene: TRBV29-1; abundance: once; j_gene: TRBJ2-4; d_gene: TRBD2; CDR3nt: TGCAGCGTTGTTAGCGGGGGGGCCAACATTCAGTACTTC; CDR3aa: CSVVSGGANIQYF
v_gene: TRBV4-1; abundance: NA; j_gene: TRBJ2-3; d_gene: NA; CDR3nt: TGCGCCAGCAGCGTATACAGCACAGATACGCAGTATTTT; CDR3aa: CASSVYSTDTQYF
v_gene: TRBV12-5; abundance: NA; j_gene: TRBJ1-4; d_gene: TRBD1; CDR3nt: TGTGCTAGTGGTCCTGGGACAGGGTGGGGAGAAAAACTGTTTTTT; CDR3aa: CASGPGTGWGEKLFF
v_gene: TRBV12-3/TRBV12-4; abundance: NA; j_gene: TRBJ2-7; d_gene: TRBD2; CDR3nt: TGTGCCAGCAGAAGGGGACTAGACTACGAGCAGTACTTC; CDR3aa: CASRRGLDYEQYF
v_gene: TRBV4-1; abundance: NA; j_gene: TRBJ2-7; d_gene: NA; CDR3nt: TGCGCCAGCAGCCAAGCGGAGAGGGGGAACGAGCAGTACTTC; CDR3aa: CASSQAERGNEQYF
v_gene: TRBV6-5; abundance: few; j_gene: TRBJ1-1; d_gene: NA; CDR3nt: TGTGCCAGCAGTAGACCGACACTGAACACTGAAGCTTTCTTT; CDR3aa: CASSRPTLNTEAFF
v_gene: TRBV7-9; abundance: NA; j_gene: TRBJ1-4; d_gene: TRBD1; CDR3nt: TGTGCCAGCAGCTTCGGGACAGGCGGTGAAAAACTGTTTTTT; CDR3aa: CASSFGTGGEKLFF
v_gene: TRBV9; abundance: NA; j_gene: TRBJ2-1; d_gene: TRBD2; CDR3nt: TGTGCCAGCAGCCCCCCGGCTAGCGGGCTTGAGCAGTTCTTC; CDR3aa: CASSPPASGLEQFF
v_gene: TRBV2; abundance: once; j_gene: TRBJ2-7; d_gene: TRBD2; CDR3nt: TGTGCCAGCAAGAGACTAGCGGGGAGCTCCTACGAGCAGTACTTC; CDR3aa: CASKRLAGSSYEQYF
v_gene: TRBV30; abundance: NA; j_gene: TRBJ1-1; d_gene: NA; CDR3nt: TGTGCCGTGCGTAAGGAGGTGTTCACTGAAGCTTTCTTT; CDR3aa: CAVRKEVFTEAFF
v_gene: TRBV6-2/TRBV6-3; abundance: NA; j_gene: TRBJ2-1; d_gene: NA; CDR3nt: TGTGCCAGCAGCGGGGGACTTAACATCCTGTTCTTC; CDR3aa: CASSGGLNILFF